This record concerns one T cell receptor (beta chain) sequence. No antigen is known for it. Mismatch with germline at one junction end may stem from a read error. This sample was taken from a study of untreated major depressive disorder. Study conclusions and caveats: Depressed patients' CD4+ T cells carried increased TRBV05-01 (Vbeta 5.1) usage versus control CD4+ T cells. The small study sample limits how generally findings apply.

In germline, CDR1 is KGHSH, CDR2 LQKENI. The CDR3 has 13 amino acids. Generated by immunoSEQ multiplex PCR, the TCRdb table keeps only in-frame clones and is missing some. The sample has 10,000 to 15,000 clones, around nine tenths seen once. The specimen was CD4+ T cells from PBMCs. The J gene is TRBJ1-1, the V gene TRBV18; D remains ambiguous. The receptor's source is a woman in her twenties or thirties with major depressive disorder. Here the CDR3 DNA reads TGTGCCAGCTCACCACCGATGAACGCTGAAGCTTTCTTT. The encoded protein is CASSPPMNAEAFF.